This T cell receptor beta chain appears in the sequencing data of a study of blood T cell repertoires in COVID-19. Study as a whole: Sources were T cells, B-cell-depleted T cells, or PBMCs; the material itself was cDNA or gDNA.

Sequencing used immunoSEQ multiplex PCR; TCRdb keeps in-frame clones, though not all of them. The sample contains 120,000 to 150,000 clones, over 80% of which appear only once. Trimming pared 3 bases from V and 7 bases from J, leaving 3 bases between. The CDR3 is 11 residues long. The source is a man older than 75 with acute or convalescent COVID-19. The sequenced sample consisted of peripheral blood. This chain uses TRBV12-3 or TRBV12-4 with TRBJ2-2; the D is unclear. CDR3 loop: CASSFLGELFF. The CDR3 DNA follows: TGTGCCAGCAGTTTCCTCGGGGAGCTGTTTTTT.